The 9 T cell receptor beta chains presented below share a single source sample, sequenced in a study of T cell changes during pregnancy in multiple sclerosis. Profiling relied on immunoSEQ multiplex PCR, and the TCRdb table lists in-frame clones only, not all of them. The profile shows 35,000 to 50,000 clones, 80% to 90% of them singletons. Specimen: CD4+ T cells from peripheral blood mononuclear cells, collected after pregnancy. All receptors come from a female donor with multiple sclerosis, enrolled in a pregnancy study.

The CDR3: CASSRQGAGEKLFF. DNA for the CDR3: TGTGCCAGCAGCCGACAGGGGGCGGGCGAAAAACTGTTTTTT. The chain carries TRBV5-4 and TRBJ1-4; 10 bases fit TRBD1. After removal of 4 bases from V and 8 bases from J, the junction contained 5 bases not matched to a gene. CDR3 length: 14 residues. CDR1 and CDR2 (germline): SGHNT, YYREEE (reference sequence).

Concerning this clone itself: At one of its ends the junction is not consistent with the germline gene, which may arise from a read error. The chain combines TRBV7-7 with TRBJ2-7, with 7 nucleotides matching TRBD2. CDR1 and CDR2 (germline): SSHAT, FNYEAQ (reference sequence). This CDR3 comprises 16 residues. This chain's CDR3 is CASSLIVGRGGYEQYF. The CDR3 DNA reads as TGTGCTAGCAGCTTGATCGTTGGGAGGGGTGGCTACGAGCAGTACTTC.

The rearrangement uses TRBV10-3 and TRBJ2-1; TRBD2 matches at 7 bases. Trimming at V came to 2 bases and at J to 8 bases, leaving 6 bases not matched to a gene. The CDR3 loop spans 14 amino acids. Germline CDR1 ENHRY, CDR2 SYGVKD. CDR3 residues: CAISERGSRDEQFF. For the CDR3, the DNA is TGTGCCATCAGTGAGCGCGGGAGCAGGGATGAGCAGTTCTTC.

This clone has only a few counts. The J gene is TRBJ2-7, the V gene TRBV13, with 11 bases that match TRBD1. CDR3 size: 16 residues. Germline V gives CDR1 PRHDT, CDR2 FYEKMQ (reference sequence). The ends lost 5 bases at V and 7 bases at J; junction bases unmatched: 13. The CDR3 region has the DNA TGTGCCAGCAGCCATTATCTAGGACAGGGGGCGGGTGAGCAGTACTTC. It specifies CASSHYLGQGAGEQYF.

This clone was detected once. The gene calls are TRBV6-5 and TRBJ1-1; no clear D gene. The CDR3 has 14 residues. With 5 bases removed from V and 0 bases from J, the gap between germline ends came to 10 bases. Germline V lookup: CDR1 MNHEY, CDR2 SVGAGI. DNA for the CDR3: TGTGCCAGCAGTGCGCGATCTTTGAACACTGAAGCTTTCTTT. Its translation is CASSARSLNTEAFF.

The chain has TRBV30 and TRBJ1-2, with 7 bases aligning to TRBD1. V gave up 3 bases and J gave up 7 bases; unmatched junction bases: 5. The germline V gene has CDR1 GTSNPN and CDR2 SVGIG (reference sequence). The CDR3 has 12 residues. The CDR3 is CAWRKGAAGYTF. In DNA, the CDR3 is TGTGCCTGGAGGAAGGGGGCTGCTGGCTACACCTTC. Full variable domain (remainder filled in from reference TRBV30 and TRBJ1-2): SQTIHQWPATLVQPVGSPLSLECTVEGTSNPNLYWYRQAAGRGLQLLFYSVGIGQISSEVPQNLSASRPQDRQFILSSKKLLLSDSGFYLCAWRKGAAGYTFGSGTRLTVV.

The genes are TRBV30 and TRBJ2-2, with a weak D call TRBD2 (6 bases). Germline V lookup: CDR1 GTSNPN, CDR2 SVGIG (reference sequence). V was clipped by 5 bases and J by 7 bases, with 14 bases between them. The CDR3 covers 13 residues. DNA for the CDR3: TGTGCCTGGGCCCCCCGGAGGGGCGGGGAGCTGTTTTTT. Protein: CAWAPRRGGELFF.

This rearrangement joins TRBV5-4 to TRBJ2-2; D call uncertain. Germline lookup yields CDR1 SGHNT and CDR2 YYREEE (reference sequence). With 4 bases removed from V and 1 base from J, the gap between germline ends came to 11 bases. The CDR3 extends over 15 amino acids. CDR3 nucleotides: TGTGCCAGCAGCCTAGGAGCCGGGAACACCGGGGAGCTGTTTTTT. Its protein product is CASSLGAGNTGELFF.

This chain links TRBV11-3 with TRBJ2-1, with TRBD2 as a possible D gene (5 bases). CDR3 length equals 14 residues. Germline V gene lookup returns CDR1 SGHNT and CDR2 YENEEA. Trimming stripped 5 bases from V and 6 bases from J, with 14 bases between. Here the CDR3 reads CASSHREGANEQFF. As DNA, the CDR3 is TGTGCCAGCAGCCACCGAGAGGGAGCCAATGAGCAGTTCTTC.